Listed below are T cell receptor beta chains from one sample, sequenced in a study of tumor-infiltrating lymphocytes in localized non-small cell lung cancer. Only in-frame clones appear in the TCRdb table, and some are missing; sequencing was by immunoSEQ multiplex PCR. This table has about 16,000 clones, about four fifths appearing once. The sequencing input was lung tumor tissue. The source is a human donor with non-small cell lung cancer. The CDR3 runs from the conserved cysteine through the conserved F or W. D genes are given only for firm matches. Expanded clones get a size class; other rows say once, few or many, or leave the size out.

D gene: TRBD1; clone size: .; V gene: TRBV4-1; J gene: TRBJ2-2; CDR3 protein: CASSPRDSITGELFF; CDR3 DNA: TGCGCCAGCAGCCCTCGGGACAGCATCACCGGGGAGCTGTTTTTT
D gene: .; clone size: few; V gene: TRBV7-6; J gene: TRBJ1-1; CDR3 protein: CASSPRSDLNTEAFF; CDR3 DNA: TGTGCCAGCAGCCCCCGATCCGACCTGAACACTGAAGCTTTCTTT
D gene: .; clone size: .; V gene: TRBV10-1; J gene: TRBJ2-5; CDR3 protein: CASSSKETQYF; CDR3 DNA: TGCGCCAGCAGTTCTAAAGAGACCCAGTACTTC
D gene: TRBD1; clone size: .; V gene: TRBV30; J gene: TRBJ2-1; CDR3 protein: CAWSGDRAYNEQFF; CDR3 DNA: TGTGCCTGGAGTGGGGACAGGGCCTACAATGAGCAGTTCTTC
D gene: TRBD1; clone size: .; V gene: TRBV4-2; J gene: TRBJ2-2; CDR3 protein: CASSQEITTGGSGELFF; CDR3 DNA: TGTGCCAGCAGCCAAGAGATAACGACAGGGGGCAGTGGGGAGCTGTTTTTT
D gene: TRBD1; clone size: .; V gene: TRBV14; J gene: TRBJ1-2; CDR3 protein: CASSQDRVDRGHGYTF; CDR3 DNA: TGTGCCAGCAGCCAAGATCGAGTGGACAGGGGGCATGGCTACACCTTC
D gene: TRBD1; clone size: .; V gene: TRBV5-1; J gene: TRBJ1-2; CDR3 protein: CASTQRQGELGYTF; CDR3 DNA: TGCGCCAGCACCCAACGGCAGGGGGAGCTCGGCTACACCTTC
D gene: .; clone size: .; V gene: TRBV19; J gene: TRBJ2-7; CDR3 protein: CASSMVLTYEQYF; CDR3 DNA: TGTGCCAGTAGTATGGTCCTAACCTACGAGCAGTACTTC
D gene: TRBD1; clone size: .; V gene: TRBV19; J gene: TRBJ1-1; CDR3 protein: CASSTPPGGASVRTEAFF; CDR3 DNA: TGTGCCAGTAGTACCCCGCCAGGGGGGGCATCAGTACGCACTGAAGCTTTCTTT
D gene: .; clone size: .; V gene: TRBV25-1; J gene: TRBJ2-5; CDR3 protein: CASTPERGTHQETQYF; CDR3 DNA: TGTGCCAGCACTCCCGAAAGGGGGACCCACCAAGAGACCCAGTACTTC
D gene: .; clone size: .; V gene: TRBV5-6; J gene: TRBJ1-2; CDR3 protein: CASSLVLNYGYTF; CDR3 DNA: TGTGCCAGCAGCTTGGTGTTGAACTATGGCTACACCTTC
D gene: TRBD2; clone size: .; V gene: TRBV7-9; J gene: TRBJ2-7; CDR3 protein: CASRPLAGAWEQYF; CDR3 DNA: TGTGCCAGCAGGCCACTAGCGGGAGCTTGGGAGCAGTACTTC
D gene: TRBD2; clone size: large; V gene: TRBV5-1; J gene: TRBJ2-3; CDR3 protein: CASSRRKGLAGGTVDTQYF; CDR3 DNA: TGCGCCAGCAGCCGACGTAAGGGACTAGCGGGAGGAACCGTTGATACGCAGTATTTT
D gene: .; clone size: .; V gene: TRBV5-1; J gene: TRBJ2-7; CDR3 protein: CASSLPLGRGYRYEQYF; CDR3 DNA: TGCGCCAGCAGCTTGCCCCTCGGTCGGGGGTATCGCTACGAGCAGTACTTC
D gene: TRBD1; clone size: few; V gene: TRBV5-4; J gene: TRBJ2-7; CDR3 protein: CASSWKGTGERYF; CDR3 DNA: TGTGCCAGCAGCTGGAAAGGGACAGGGGAGCGGTACTTC
D gene: .; clone size: few; V gene: TRBV2; J gene: TRBJ1-1; CDR3 protein: CASSEEGEWAEAFF; CDR3 DNA: TGTGCCAGCAGTGAAGAGGGGGAGTGGGCTGAAGCTTTCTTT
D gene: TRBD1; clone size: medium-sized; V gene: TRBV18; J gene: TRBJ1-1; CDR3 protein: CASSPLPSTGMNTEAFF; CDR3 DNA: TGTGCCAGCTCACCACTCCCCTCGACAGGGATGAACACTGAAGCTTTCTTT
D gene: TRBD2; clone size: .; V gene: TRBV5-5; J gene: TRBJ2-5; CDR3 protein: CASSLQRGAQETQYF; CDR3 DNA: TGTGCCAGCAGCTTGCAGCGGGGGGCCCAAGAGACCCAGTACTTC
D gene: .; clone size: few; V gene: TRBV7-8; J gene: TRBJ2-5; CDR3 protein: CASSLGTQRETQYF; CDR3 DNA: TGTGCCAGCAGCTTAGGGACCCAGCGTGAGACCCAGTACTTC
D gene: .; clone size: .; V gene: TRBV5-4; J gene: TRBJ2-3; CDR3 protein: CASSLGTAIGNTQYF; CDR3 DNA: TGTGCCAGCAGCTTAGGGACTGCCATAGGAAATACGCAGTATTTT
D gene: TRBD1; clone size: .; V gene: TRBV19; J gene: TRBJ2-3; CDR3 protein: CASRGQGSTDTQYF; CDR3 DNA: TGTGCCAGTAGAGGACAGGGGAGCACAGATACGCAGTATTTT
D gene: .; clone size: .; V gene: TRBV19; J gene: TRBJ2-6; CDR3 protein: CASSIRAALWESGANVLTF; CDR3 DNA: TGTGCCAGTAGTATTCGGGCGGCCCTCTGGGAGTCTGGGGCCAACGTCCTGACTTTC
D gene: .; clone size: .; V gene: TRBV2; J gene: TRBJ1-2; CDR3 protein: CASSEEAGFYGYTF; CDR3 DNA: TGTGCCAGCAGTGAAGAGGCAGGATTCTATGGCTACACCTTC
D gene: .; clone size: .; V gene: TRBV7-8; J gene: TRBJ1-4; CDR3 protein: CASSLWGPNEKLFF; CDR3 DNA: TGTGCCAGCAGCTTATGGGGGCCTAATGAAAAACTGTTTTTT
D gene: .; clone size: .; V gene: TRBV7-2; J gene: TRBJ2-7; CDR3 protein: CASSFPSRLYEQYF; CDR3 DNA: TGTGCCAGCAGCTTTCCTTCTAGGCTATACGAGCAGTACTTC
D gene: .; clone size: .; V gene: TRBV7-3; J gene: TRBJ2-3; CDR3 protein: CASSLAASPTPDTQYF; CDR3 DNA: TGTGCCAGCAGCTTAGCGGCTAGTCCTACCCCAGATACGCAGTATTTT
D gene: TRBD1; clone size: .; V gene: TRBV5-6; J gene: TRBJ1-1; CDR3 protein: CASSLVPGQGALAFF; CDR3 DNA: TGTGCCAGCAGCTTGGTTCCGGGACAGGGGGCGTTGGCTTTCTTT
D gene: .; clone size: .; V gene: TRBV19; J gene: TRBJ1-5; CDR3 protein: CASSRKDQPQHF; CDR3 DNA: TGTGCCAGTAGTAGAAAGGATCAGCCCCAGCATTTT
D gene: .; clone size: .; V gene: TRBV29-1; J gene: TRBJ1-2; CDR3 protein: CSVEEDGGTF; CDR3 DNA: TGCAGCGTTGAAGAGGATGGGGGCACCTTC
D gene: .; clone size: .; V gene: TRBV5-1; J gene: TRBJ2-5; CDR3 protein: CASSSFIGKTQYF; CDR3 DNA: TGCGCCAGCAGCTCCTTCATCGGAAAGACCCAGTACTTC
D gene: TRBD2; clone size: .; V gene: TRBV7-6; J gene: TRBJ2-5; CDR3 protein: CASSEAGGSRTQYF; CDR3 DNA: TGTGCCAGCAGCGAAGCGGGGGGCTCACGGACCCAGTACTTC
D gene: .; clone size: .; V gene: TRBV7-9; J gene: TRBJ2-5; CDR3 protein: CASSLATVGFYGRETQYF; CDR3 DNA: TGTGCCAGCAGCTTAGCGACGGTTGGATTCTATGGCAGAGAGACCCAGTACTTC
D gene: TRBD1; clone size: .; V gene: TRBV10-2; J gene: TRBJ1-5; CDR3 protein: CASRTGTGDFSNQPQHF; CDR3 DNA: TGCGCCAGCAGAACCGGGACAGGGGATTTTAGCAATCAGCCCCAGCATTTT
D gene: TRBD1; clone size: .; V gene: TRBV5-1; J gene: TRBJ1-6; CDR3 protein: CASSLGTGVDNSPLHF; CDR3 DNA: TGCGCCAGCAGCTTGGGGACAGGGGTAGACAATTCACCCCTCCACTTT